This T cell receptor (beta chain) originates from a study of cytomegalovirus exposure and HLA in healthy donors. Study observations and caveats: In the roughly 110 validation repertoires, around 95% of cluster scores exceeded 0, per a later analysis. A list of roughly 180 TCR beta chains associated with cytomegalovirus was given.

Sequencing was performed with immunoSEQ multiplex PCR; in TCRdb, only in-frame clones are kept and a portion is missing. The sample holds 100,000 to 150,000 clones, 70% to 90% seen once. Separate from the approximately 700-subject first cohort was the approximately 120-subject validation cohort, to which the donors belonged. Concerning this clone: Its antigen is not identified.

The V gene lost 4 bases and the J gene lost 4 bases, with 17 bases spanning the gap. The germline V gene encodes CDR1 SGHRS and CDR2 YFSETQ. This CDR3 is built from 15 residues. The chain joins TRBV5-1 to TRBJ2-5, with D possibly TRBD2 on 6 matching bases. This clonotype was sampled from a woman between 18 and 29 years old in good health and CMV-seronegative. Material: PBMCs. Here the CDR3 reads CASSRLLGGSETQYF. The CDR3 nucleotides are TGCGCCAGCAGCCGGCTATTGGGGGGATCAGAGACCCAGTACTTC.